This T cell receptor beta chain was recorded in a study of human T cells and chemical hapten exposure. Whole-study context: Per-sample TCR yields varied mainly from small pooled library volume differences. Study observations and caveats: Large CDR3 similarity clusters arose significantly more often from expanded TCRs than from controls.

This clonotype was detected many times. Its matching antigen is unknown. One entry per CDR3 protein results from TCRdb running MiXCR on the RACE reads. Among fewer than 50,000 distinct CDR3 sequences listed, 8% to 9.5% were seen once. This CDR3 is built from 15 residues. V dropped 6 bases and J dropped 4 bases, with 18 bases sitting between them. Looked up from germline, CDR1 is MDHEN and CDR2 is SYDVKM. Time point reported: patch test 3, about 24 weeks after DPC sensitization. As for treatment: therapeutic diphenylcyclopropenone sensitization with weekly scalp DPC. Whole blood, unfractionated, served as the material for total RNA extraction. Phlebotomy was performed prior to application of every patch test.

This TCR derives from a man aged 50 or older with alopecia areata. Some clones in this sample may be carry-over from other donors' samples. Material: whole blood, obtained in connection with sensitization to the hapten diphenylcyclopropenone (DPC). The chain has TRBV28 and TRBJ2-5, with a weak D call TRBD2 (6 bases). The CDR3, as DNA: TGTGCCAGCAGCCCTCCCGACGGAGCGGGAGAGACCCAGTACTTC. Translating gives CASSPPDGAGETQYF.